What follows are 20 T cell receptor beta chains derived from one specimen sequenced in a study of identical twins. TCRdb reanalysed the 5' RACE reads using MiXCR and keeps one entry per CDR3 protein. The data contain more than 1.5 million distinct CDR3 sequences, around a third of them seen just once; the ten biggest clones take up 0.27%. Sequencing was done on a sample of cord blood. Receptors originate from a newborn girl in good health.

The chain recombines TRBV3-1 with TRBJ2-5; D is ambiguous. This CDR3 is 13 amino acids long. CDR1 is LGHDT and CDR2 is YNNKEL in the germline V gene (reference sequence). The V and J ends lost 2 bases and 5 bases respectively, with 9 bases between them. The CDR3 spells CASSQYLGETQYF. The CDR3 DNA sequence: TGTGCCAGCAGCCAATATCTGGGGGAGACCCAGTACTTC.

This chain uses TRBV12-3 or TRBV12-4 with TRBJ2-7; a weak D match, TRBD1 (6 bases). The CDR3 totals 14 residues. The ends were cut back, 3 bases at V and 0 bases at J, with 9 bases in the middle. CDR3 amino acids: CASSFPGDSYEQYF. The CDR3 nucleotides read TGTGCCAGCAGTTTCCCAGGGGACTCCTACGAGCAGTACTTC.

The rearrangement joins TRBV12-3 or TRBV12-4 to TRBJ1-1; no firm D call. Trimming cost V 4 bases and J 0 bases, with 12 bases left between them. There are 15 residues in the CDR3. The CDR3 DNA is TGTGCCAGCAGTTACCGACGGAAAATGAACACTGAAGCTTTCTTT. Its protein is CASSYRRKMNTEAFF.

This clonotype was detected only a few times. J is TRBJ2-1 and V is TRBV7-2; D assignment may be TRBD1 or TRBD2 (5 bases each). Germline CDR1 reads SGHTA; CDR2 reads FQGNSA. Trimming took off 3 bases at V and 1 base at J, with 10 bases between the two ends. This CDR3 is built from 15 residues. The CDR3 region is CASSFGTPSYNEQFF. CDR3 bases: TGTGCCAGCAGCTTCGGGACCCCTTCCTACAATGAGCAGTTCTTC.

The chain joins TRBV20-1 to TRBJ1-1; unclear D gene. The V and J ends lost 7 bases and 6 bases respectively, with 15 bases between them. Looked up from germline, CDR1 is DFQATT and CDR2 is SNEGSKA (reference sequence). This CDR3 region has 12 residues. CDR3 amino acids: CSVDGLMAEAFF. CDR3 DNA: TGCAGTGTCGACGGGTTAATGGCTGAAGCTTTCTTT.

V is TRBV7-2 and J is TRBJ2-7; TRBD1 agrees at 8 bases. The CDR3 runs 13 residues. The V segment lost 4 bases and the J segment 4 bases; nucleotides outside the gene matches: 3. Germline loops: CDR1 SGHTA, CDR2 FQGNSA. The CDR3 DNA sequence: TGTGCCAGCAGCTGGCGGACAGGGTACGAGCAGTACTTC. Its translation is CASSWRTGYEQYF. The full variable domain, its missing parts supplied by reference TRBV7-2 and TRBJ2-7, is GAGVSQSPSNKVTEKGKDVELRCDPISGHTALYWYRQSLGQGLEFLIYFQGNSAPDKSGLPSDRFSAERTGGSVSTLTIQRTQQEDSAVYLCASSWRTGYEQYFGPGTRLTVT.

This clonotype has a handful of counts. The J gene is TRBJ2-5, the V gene TRBV28; the D gene is possibly TRBD2 (5 bases). The end of the DNA fits TRBJ2-7 better, so the J call may be wrong. Germline CDR1 reads MDHEN; CDR2 reads SYDVKM. The CDR3 is 13 residues long. CDR3 DNA sequence: TGTGCCAGCAGGTCTGGGCGGGCCTACGAGCAGTACTTC. Translated, it gives CASRSGRAYEQYF.

This clonotype was seen a few times. This rearrangement joins TRBV12-3 or TRBV12-4 to TRBJ2-1; D uncertain. The CDR3 sequence is 11 residues long. Trimming pared 3 bases from V and 10 bases from J, leaving 7 bases between. Here the CDR3 DNA reads TGTGCCAGCAGTTTTGACGGGGAGCAGTTCTTC. It yields the protein CASSFDGEQFF.

The chain has TRBV7-9 and TRBJ2-3, with D possibly being TRBD1 or TRBD2 (5 bases each). V was cut by 6 bases and J by 9 bases, with 16 bases left in between. The CDR3 spans 13 residues. Per the germline V gene, CDR1 is SEHNR and CDR2 is FQNEAQ (reference sequence). The CDR3 DNA follows: TGTGCCAGCAGAGAGATACCGGGACCCACGCAGTATTTT. This gives the protein CASREIPGPTQYF. The full variable domain, completed using reference TRBV7-9 and TRBJ2-3, is DTGVSQNPRHKITKRGQNVTFRCDPISEHNRLYWYRQTLGQGPEFLTYFQNEAQLEKSRLLSDRFSAERPKGSFSTLEIQRTEQGDSAMYLCASREIPGPTQYFGPGTRLTVL.

The sample holds many counts of this clonotype. The V and J genes are TRBV5-6 and TRBJ2-3; no firm D call. The V end was cut by 1 base, the J end by 2 bases, with 14 bases between. CDR3 size: 16 residues. Germline loops: CDR1 SGHDT, CDR2 YYEEEE. The DNA of the CDR3 is TGTGCCAGCAGCTTGACCATGACGCGGCTCACAGATACGCAGTATTTT. It yields the protein CASSLTMTRLTDTQYF.

This clonotype was found a few times. The chain combines TRBV3-1 with TRBJ2-5; possibly TRBD1 for D (6 bases). Germline V lookup: CDR1 LGHDT, CDR2 YNNKEL (reference sequence). Trimming cost V 2 bases and J 5 bases, with 9 bases left between them. The CDR3 runs to 13 residues. The CDR3 DNA follows: TGTGCCAGCAGCCAAAACAGGGTGGAGACCCAGTACTTC. Translation gives CASSQNRVETQYF.

At least ten counts were recorded for this clonotype. V gene TRBV7-9 combines with J gene TRBJ2-1; the D is unclear. The CDR3 is 12 amino acids. V was cut by 6 bases and J by 4 bases, with 7 bases left in between. Looked up from germline, CDR1 is SEHNR and CDR2 is FQNEAQ (reference sequence). In DNA form, the CDR3 reads TGTGCCAGCAGTTTCCGGTACAATGAGCAGTTCTTC. Its protein product is CASSFRYNEQFF.

The sample holds a few counts of this clonotype. This chain links TRBV7-2 with TRBJ2-7; TRBD2 matches 8 bases. Germline loops: CDR1 SGHTA, CDR2 FQGNSA. The junction had 8 bases not matched to a gene; V was cut back by 5 bases and J by 2 bases. This CDR3 is built from 15 residues. The CDR3 is CASSMRSGSAYEQYF. DNA of the CDR3: TGTGCCAGCAGCATGAGGAGCGGGAGTGCCTACGAGCAGTACTTC.

The V and J genes are TRBV5-1 and TRBJ2-1; D is perhaps TRBD1 or TRBD2 (6 bases each). Near its end, the DNA agrees better with TRBJ2-7, so the J call may be wrong. CDR1 SGHRS and CDR2 YFSETQ come from the germline V gene. The CDR3 consists of 13 residues. The CDR3, as DNA: TGCGCCAGCAGGTACAGGGACTTCAATGAGCAGTACTTC. This codes for CASRYRDFNEQYF.

The rearrangement links TRBV20-1 to TRBJ1-5; D remains unclear. The CDR3 spans 13 residues. Germline lookup yields CDR1 DFQATT and CDR2 SNEGSKA (reference sequence). V lost 6 bases and J lost 3, with 12 bases in between. The chain's CDR3 is CSAHDGNNQPQHF. CDR3 nucleotide sequence: TGCAGTGCCCACGACGGAAACAATCAGCCCCAGCATTTT.

The rearrangement uses TRBV7-9 and TRBJ2-1; D could derive from TRBD1 or TRBD2 (7 bases each). Trimming took 4 bases from V and 6 from J, leaving 13 bases between them. Germline lookup yields CDR1 SEHNR and CDR2 FQNEAQ (reference sequence). This CDR3 contains 14 residues. CDR3 amino acids: CASSSGGGGNEQFF. The DNA for the CDR3 is TGTGCCAGCAGCTCAGGGGGAGGGGGCAATGAGCAGTTCTTC.

This clonotype was detected a few times. The CDR3 sequence is CASSSVDTYYGYTF. As DNA, the CDR3 is TGTGCCAGCAGCTCAGTGGACACCTACTATGGCTACACCTTC. The chain couples TRBV7-2 to TRBJ1-2; a possible D gene is TRBD1 (5 bases). This CDR3 comprises 14 residues. The germline gives CDR1 SGHTA, CDR2 FQGNSA. Trimming stripped 4 bases from V and 3 bases from J, with 12 bases between. The variable domain in full, with the rest retrieved from reference TRBV7-2 and TRBJ1-2, is GAGVSQSPSNKVTEKGKDVELRCDPISGHTALYWYRQSLGQGLEFLIYFQGNSAPDKSGLPSDRFSAERTGGSVSTLTIQRTQQEDSAVYLCASSSVDTYYGYTFGSGTRLTVV.

This clonotype was counted only a few times. The chain's CDR3 is CASSQAWGSDTQYF. The CDR3 nucleotides are TGTGCCAGCAGCCAAGCATGGGGGTCCGATACGCAGTATTTT. The chain is built from TRBV4-2 and TRBJ2-3; D may match TRBD1 or TRBD2 (5 bases each). CDR1 is LGHNA, CDR2 YNFKEQ, per germline. V was clipped by 1 base and J by 6 bases, with 11 bases between them. The CDR3 length is 14 residues.

This chain links TRBV7-2 with TRBJ1-4, with TRBD1 matching 9 bases. Per the germline V gene, CDR1 is SGHTA and CDR2 is FQGNSA. This CDR3 region has 14 residues. J lost 6 bases, V lost 5 bases, and 4 bases had no gene match. The CDR3 region is CASSPRTGDEKLFF. In DNA form, the CDR3 reads TGTGCCAGCAGCCCTCGGACAGGGGATGAAAAACTGTTTTTT.

This clonotype appeared many times. The gene calls are TRBV28 and TRBJ1-2; 7 bases map to TRBD1. Unmatched junction bases numbered 6, after V lost 7 bases and J lost 4 bases. CDR3 size: 13 residues. From germline, CDR1 is MDHEN and CDR2 SYDVKM. CDR3 region: CASTLDRVYGYTF. For the CDR3, the DNA is TGTGCCAGCACCCTCGACAGGGTCTATGGCTACACCTTC.